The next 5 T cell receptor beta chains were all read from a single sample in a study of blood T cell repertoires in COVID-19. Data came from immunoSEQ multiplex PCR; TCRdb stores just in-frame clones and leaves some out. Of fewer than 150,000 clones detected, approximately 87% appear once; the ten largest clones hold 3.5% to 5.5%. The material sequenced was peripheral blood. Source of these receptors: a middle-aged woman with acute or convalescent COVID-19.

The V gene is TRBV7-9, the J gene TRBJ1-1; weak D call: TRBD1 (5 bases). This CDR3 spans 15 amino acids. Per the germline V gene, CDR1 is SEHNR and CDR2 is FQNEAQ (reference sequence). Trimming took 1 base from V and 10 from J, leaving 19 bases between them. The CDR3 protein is CASSLDRLTPRGAFF. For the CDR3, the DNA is TGTGCCAGCAGCTTAGACAGGCTGACTCCCCGAGGAGCTTTCTTT.

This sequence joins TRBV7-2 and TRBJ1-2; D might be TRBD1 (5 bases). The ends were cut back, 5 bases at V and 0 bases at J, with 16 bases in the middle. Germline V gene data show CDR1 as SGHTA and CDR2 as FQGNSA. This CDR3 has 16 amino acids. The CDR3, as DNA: TGTGCCAGCAGCCCCCGGGGCGCGGGGGCTAACTATGGCTACACCTTC. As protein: CASSPRGAGANYGYTF.

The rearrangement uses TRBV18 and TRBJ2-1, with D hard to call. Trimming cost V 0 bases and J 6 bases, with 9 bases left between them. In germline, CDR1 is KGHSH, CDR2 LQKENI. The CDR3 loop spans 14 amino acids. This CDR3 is CASSPPTAGNEQFF. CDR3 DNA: TGTGCCAGCTCACCACCTACAGCAGGCAATGAGCAGTTCTTC.

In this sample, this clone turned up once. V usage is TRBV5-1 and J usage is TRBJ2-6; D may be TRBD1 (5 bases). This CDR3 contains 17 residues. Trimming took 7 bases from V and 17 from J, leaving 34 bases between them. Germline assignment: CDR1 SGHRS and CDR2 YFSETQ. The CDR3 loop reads CASQPLSWTQDTKSMTF. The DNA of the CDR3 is TGCGCCAGCCAACCTTTATCTTGGACACAGGATACAAAGAGTATGACTTTC.

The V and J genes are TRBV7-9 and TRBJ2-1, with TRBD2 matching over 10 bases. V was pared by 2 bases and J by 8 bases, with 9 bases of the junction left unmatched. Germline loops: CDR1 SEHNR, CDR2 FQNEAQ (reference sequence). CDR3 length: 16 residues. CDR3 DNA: TGTGCCAGCAGCTTACGGACTAGCGGTCCCGGGGATGAGCAGTTCTTC. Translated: CASSLRTSGPGDEQFF.